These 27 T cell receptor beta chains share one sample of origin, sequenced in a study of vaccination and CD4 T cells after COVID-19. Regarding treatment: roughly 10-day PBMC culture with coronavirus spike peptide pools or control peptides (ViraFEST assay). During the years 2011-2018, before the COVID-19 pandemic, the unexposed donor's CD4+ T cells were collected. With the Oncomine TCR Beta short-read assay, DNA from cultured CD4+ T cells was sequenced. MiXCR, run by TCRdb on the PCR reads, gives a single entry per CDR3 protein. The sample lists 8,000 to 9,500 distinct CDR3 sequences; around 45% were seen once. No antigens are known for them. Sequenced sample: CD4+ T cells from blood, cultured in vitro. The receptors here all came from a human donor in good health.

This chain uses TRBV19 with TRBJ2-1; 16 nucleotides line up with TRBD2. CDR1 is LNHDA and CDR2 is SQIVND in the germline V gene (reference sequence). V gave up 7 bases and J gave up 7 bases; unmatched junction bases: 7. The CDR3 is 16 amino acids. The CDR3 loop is CASTPGLAGGRNEQFF. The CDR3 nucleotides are TGTGCCAGTACCCCGGGACTAGCGGGGGGGCGAAATGAGCAGTTCTTC.

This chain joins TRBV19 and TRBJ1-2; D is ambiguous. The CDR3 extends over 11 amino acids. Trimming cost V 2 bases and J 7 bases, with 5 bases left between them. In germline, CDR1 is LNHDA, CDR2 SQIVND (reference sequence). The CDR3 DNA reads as TGTGCCAGTAGTATACAAGGTGGCTACACCTTC. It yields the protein CASSIQGGYTF.

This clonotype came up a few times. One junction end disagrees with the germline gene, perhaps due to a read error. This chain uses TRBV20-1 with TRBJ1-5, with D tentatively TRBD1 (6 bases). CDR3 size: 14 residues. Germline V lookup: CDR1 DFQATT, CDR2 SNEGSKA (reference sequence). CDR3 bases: TGCAGTGCTCGAGAGGGGGGGGGCAATCAGCCCCAGCATTTT. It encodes CSAREGGGNQPQHF.

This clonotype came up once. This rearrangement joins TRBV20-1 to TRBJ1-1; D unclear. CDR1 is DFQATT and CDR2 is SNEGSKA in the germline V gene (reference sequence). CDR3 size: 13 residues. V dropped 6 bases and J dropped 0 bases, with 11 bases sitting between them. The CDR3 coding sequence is TGCAGTGCGTCCGGGCAAATGAACACTGAAGCTTTCTTT. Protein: CSASGQMNTEAFF.

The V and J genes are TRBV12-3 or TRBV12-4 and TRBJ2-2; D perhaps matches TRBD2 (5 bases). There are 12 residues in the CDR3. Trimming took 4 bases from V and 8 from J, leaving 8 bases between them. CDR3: CASSYTRGELFF. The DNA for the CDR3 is TGTGCCAGCAGTTATACTAGGGGGGAGCTGTTTTTT.

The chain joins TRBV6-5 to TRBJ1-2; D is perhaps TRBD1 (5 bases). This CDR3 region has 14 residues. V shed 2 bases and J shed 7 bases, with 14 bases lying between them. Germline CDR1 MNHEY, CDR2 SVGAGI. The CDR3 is CASSYGGGWSGYTF. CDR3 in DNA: TGTGCCAGCAGTTACGGGGGGGGATGGAGTGGCTACACCTTC.

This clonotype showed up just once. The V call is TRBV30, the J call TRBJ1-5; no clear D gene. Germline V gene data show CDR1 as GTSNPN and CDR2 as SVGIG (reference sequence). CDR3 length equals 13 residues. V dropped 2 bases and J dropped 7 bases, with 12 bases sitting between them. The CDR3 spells CAWSPPGYQPQHF. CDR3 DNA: TGTGCCTGGAGTCCGCCCGGATACCAGCCCCAGCATTTT.

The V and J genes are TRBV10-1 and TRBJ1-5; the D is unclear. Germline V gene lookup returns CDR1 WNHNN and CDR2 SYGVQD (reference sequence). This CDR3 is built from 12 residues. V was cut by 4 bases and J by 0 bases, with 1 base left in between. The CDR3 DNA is TGCGCCAGCAGTGTTAGCAATCAGCCCCAGCATTTT. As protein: CASSVSNQPQHF.

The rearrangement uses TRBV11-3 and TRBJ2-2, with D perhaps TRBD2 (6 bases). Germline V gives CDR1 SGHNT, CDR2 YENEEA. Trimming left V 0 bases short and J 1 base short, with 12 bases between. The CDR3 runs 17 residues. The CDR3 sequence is CASSLDGGTWNTGELFF. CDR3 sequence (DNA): TGTGCCAGCAGCTTAGACGGAGGGACTTGGAACACCGGGGAGCTGTTTTTT.

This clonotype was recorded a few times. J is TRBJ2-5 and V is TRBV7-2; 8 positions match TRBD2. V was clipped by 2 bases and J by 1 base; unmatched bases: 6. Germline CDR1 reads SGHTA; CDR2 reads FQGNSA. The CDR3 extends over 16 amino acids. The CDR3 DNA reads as TGTGCCAGCAGCTTAATCCCTAGCGGGCCCCAAGAGACCCAGTACTTC. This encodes CASSLIPSGPQETQYF.

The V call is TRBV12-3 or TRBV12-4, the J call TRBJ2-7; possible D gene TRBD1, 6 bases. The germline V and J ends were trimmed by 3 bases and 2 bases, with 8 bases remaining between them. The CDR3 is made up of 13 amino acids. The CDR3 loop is CASSFRGPYEQYF. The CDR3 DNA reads TGTGCCAGCAGTTTCAGGGGCCCCTACGAGCAGTACTTC.

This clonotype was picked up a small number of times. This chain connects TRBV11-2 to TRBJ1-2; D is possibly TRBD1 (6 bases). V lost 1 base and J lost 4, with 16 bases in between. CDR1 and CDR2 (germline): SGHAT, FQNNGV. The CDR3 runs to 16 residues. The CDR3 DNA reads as TGTGCCAGCAGCTTAGGAACCCGGGGGCGGGGCTATGGCTACACCTTC. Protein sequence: CASSLGTRGRGYGYTF.

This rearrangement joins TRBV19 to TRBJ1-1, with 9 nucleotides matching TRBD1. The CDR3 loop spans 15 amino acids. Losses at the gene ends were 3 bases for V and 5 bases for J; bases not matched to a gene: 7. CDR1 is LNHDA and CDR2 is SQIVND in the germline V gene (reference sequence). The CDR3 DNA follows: TGTGCCAGTAGTATGCAGACAGGGGGAGGTACTGAAGCTTTCTTT. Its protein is CASSMQTGGGTEAFF.

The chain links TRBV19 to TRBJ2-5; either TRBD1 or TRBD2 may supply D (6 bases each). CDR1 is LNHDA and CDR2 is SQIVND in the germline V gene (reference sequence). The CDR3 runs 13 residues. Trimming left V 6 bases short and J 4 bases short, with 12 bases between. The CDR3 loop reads CASRVGGRETQYF. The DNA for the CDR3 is TGTGCCAGTAGGGTCGGGGGCAGAGAGACCCAGTACTTC.

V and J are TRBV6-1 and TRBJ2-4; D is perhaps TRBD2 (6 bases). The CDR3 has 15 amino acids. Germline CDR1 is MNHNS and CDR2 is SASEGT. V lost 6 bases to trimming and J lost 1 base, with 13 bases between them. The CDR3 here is CASSRGTTAKNIQYF. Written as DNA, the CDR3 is TGTGCCAGCAGCCGCGGGACCACTGCCAAAAACATTCAGTACTTC.

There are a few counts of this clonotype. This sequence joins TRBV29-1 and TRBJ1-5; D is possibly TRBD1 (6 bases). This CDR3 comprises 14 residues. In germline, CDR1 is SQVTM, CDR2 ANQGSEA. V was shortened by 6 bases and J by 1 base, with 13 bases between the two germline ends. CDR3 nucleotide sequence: TGCAGCGTCAGAGGGGGGCTGAGCAATCAGCCCCAGCATTTT. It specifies CSVRGGLSNQPQHF.

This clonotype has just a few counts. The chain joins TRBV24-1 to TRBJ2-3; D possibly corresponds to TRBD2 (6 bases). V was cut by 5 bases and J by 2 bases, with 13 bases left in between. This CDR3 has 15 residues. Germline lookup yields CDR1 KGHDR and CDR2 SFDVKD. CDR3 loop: CATSVPGVNTDTQYF. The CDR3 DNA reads TGTGCCACCAGTGTACCGGGAGTCAACACAGATACGCAGTATTTT.

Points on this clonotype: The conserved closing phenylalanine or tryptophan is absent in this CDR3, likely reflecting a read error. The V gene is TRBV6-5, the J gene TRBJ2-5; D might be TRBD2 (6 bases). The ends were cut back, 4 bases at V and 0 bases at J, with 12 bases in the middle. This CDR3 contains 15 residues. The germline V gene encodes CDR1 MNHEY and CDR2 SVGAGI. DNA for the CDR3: TGTGCCAGCAGTTCCGGGGGACGGTACCAAGAGACCCAGTACTCC. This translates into CASSSGGRYQETQYS.

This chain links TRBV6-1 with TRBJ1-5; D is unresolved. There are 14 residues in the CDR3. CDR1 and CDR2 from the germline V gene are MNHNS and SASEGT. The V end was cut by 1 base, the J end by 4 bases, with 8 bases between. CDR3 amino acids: CASSEGGGNQPQHF. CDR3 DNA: TGTGCCAGCAGTGAAGGTGGCGGGAATCAGCCCCAGCATTTT.

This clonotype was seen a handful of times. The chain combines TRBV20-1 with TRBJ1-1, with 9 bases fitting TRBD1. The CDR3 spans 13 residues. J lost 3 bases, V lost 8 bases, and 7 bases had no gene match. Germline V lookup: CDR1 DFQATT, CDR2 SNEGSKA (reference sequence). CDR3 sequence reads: CSRDRAGHTEAFF. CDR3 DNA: TGCAGTAGGGACAGGGCTGGGCACACTGAAGCTTTCTTT.

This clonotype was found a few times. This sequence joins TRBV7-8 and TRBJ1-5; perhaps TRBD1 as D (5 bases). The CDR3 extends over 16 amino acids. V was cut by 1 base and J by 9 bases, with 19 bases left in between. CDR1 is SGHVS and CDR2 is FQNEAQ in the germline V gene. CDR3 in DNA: TGTGCCAGCAGCTTAGGTCGACGGGGGGTCGTTCCGCCCCAGCATTTT. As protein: CASSLGRRGVVPPQHF.

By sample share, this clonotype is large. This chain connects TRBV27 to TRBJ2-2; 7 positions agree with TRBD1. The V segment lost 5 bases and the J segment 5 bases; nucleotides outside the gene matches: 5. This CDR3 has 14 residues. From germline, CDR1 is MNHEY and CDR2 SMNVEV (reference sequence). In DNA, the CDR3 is TGTGCCAGCAGTATCACACAGGGGACCGGGGAGCTGTTTTTT. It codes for CASSITQGTGELFF.

The CDR3 protein is CASSESLITEAFF. In nucleotides, the CDR3 is TGTGCCAGCAGTGAATCTCTCATTACTGAAGCTTTCTTT. The chain joins TRBV6-1 to TRBJ1-1, with D uncertain. V shed 2 bases and J shed 5 bases, with 9 bases lying between them. The germline CDR1 and CDR2 sequences are MNHNS and SASEGT. This CDR3 has 13 amino acids.

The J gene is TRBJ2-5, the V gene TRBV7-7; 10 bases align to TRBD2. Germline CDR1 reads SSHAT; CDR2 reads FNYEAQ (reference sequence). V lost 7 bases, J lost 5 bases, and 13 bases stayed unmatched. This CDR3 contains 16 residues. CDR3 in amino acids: CASTSSSGGAWETQYF. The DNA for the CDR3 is TGTGCCAGCACGTCTTCCAGCGGGGGGGCCTGGGAGACCCAGTACTTC.

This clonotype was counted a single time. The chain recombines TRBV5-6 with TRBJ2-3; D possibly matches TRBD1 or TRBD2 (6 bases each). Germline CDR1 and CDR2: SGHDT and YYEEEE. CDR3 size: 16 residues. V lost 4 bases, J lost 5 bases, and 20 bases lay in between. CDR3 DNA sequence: TGTGCCAGCAGCCCCCTCGGGGGCGGGGCAGGAGATACGCAGTATTTT. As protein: CASSPLGGGAGDTQYF.

DNA for the CDR3: TGTGCCAGCAGCCTACAAGTTGCCTTAGGGACTGAAGCTTTCTTT. Translated: CASSLQVALGTEAFF. V usage is TRBV7-2 and J usage is TRBJ1-1, with D unresolved. The CDR3 has 15 residues. V shed 5 bases and J shed 5 bases, with 18 bases lying between them. Germline V gene sequence: CDR1 SGHTA, CDR2 FQGNSA.

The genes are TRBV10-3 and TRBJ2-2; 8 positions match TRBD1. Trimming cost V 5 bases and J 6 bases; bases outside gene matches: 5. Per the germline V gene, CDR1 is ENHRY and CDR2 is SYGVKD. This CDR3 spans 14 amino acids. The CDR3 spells CAISTQGGAGELFF. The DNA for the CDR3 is TGTGCCATCAGTACACAGGGGGGCGCCGGGGAGCTGTTTTTT.